These 2 T cell receptor beta chains came from one sample sequenced in a study of tumor-infiltrating lymphocytes in primary liver carcinoma. From roughly 21-30 mg of unsorted bulk tissue, DNA and RNA were co-extracted together. Researchers generated TCR beta cDNA from approximately 450 ng of total RNA, relying on a constant-region primer. Nested multiplex PCR, run for three rounds with slightly modified ARM-PCR, yielded TCR beta libraries. Running nine to ten cycles apiece, the first two PCR rounds relied on TRBV1-TRBV30 forward primers together with a C-beta reverse primer. MiXCR was run by TCRdb on the multiplex PCR reads, yielding one entry per CDR3 protein. Of approximately 88,000 distinct CDR3 sequences listed, approximately 68% are singletons. Sequenced material: tumor-adjacent normal liver tissue. Receptors originate from a man between 35 and 55 years old with primary liver carcinoma and hepatitis B virus infection.

Worth noting for this clonotype: A much larger clone sits a single nucleotide away, making a read error possible. The chain recombines TRBV14 with TRBJ2-1; 9 positions agree with TRBD2. CDR1 SGHDN and CDR2 FVKESK come from the germline V gene. This CDR3 has 16 amino acids. The DNA of the CDR3 is TGTGCCAGCAGCCAAGATTCAGCTAGCGGGGTCAATGAGCAGCTCTTC. It encodes CASSQDSASGVNEQLF.

The V call is TRBV28, the J call TRBJ2-7, with 11 bases identical to TRBD1. From germline, CDR1 is MDHEN and CDR2 SYDVKM. The CDR3 extends over 17 amino acids. Trimming removed 6 bases from V and 0 bases from J; junction bases left unmatched: 10. This chain's CDR3 is CASSTTGTGGSSYEQYF. CDR3 coding DNA: TGTGCCAGCAGCACTACCGGGACAGGGGGGAGCTCCTACGAGCAGTACTTC.